Below are 29 T cell receptor beta chains sequenced from a single sample in a study of T-cell memory formation after mild COVID-19. TCRdb re-derived calls from the 5' RACE reads in MiXCR, one entry per CDR3 protein. The profile shows 300,000 to 350,000 distinct CDR3 sequences, 15% to 20% of them singletons. Source material: PBMCs or a T cell subset sorted from them (not recorded which). The source is a man aged 18 to 29 who had mild COVID-19 (a few samples of this study predate the infection). Cell type and time point are not known.

The gene calls are TRBV5-1 and TRBJ2-5, with a weak D call TRBD2 (6 bases). The germline V gene encodes CDR1 SGHRS and CDR2 YFSETQ. The V end was cut by 2 bases, the J end by 6 bases, with 14 bases between. This CDR3 contains 14 residues. The CDR3 sequence is CASSFEMEGKTQYF. For the CDR3, the DNA is TGCGCCAGCAGCTTTGAGATGGAGGGGAAGACCCAGTACTTC.

This clonotype was seen more than once but under ten times. The chain combines TRBV30 with TRBJ2-3; 10 bases map to TRBD2. Germline V CDR1 and CDR2: GTSNPN, SVGIG (reference sequence). V lost 0 bases, J lost 8 bases, and 5 bases stayed unmatched. The CDR3 contains 14 residues. CDR3 DNA sequence: TGTGCCTGGAGTGTAGCGGGGGGGCTGGGTACGCAGTATTTT. It specifies CAWSVAGGLGTQYF.

V and J are TRBV15 and TRBJ2-5; 8 nucleotides align to TRBD2. The germline V gene encodes CDR1 LNHNV and CDR2 YYDKDF (reference sequence). Trimming cost V 4 bases and J 3 bases; bases outside gene matches: 4. The CDR3 runs 14 residues. In DNA, the CDR3 is TGTGCCACCAGCACACGAGCGGGAGAAGAGACCCAGTACTTC. It yields the protein CATSTRAGEETQYF. Full variable domain (missing parts from reference TRBV15 and TRBJ2-5): DAMVIQNPRYQVTQFGKPVTLSCSQTLNHNVMYWYQQKSSQAPKLLFHYYDKDFNNEADTPDNFQSRRPNTSFCFLDIRSPGLGDTAMYLCATSTRAGEETQYFGPGTRLLVL.

This clonotype was seen only a few times. The junction differs from germline at one of its ends, possibly a read error. The DNA for the CDR3 is TGTGCCAGCACCTTAGGCTCCAATGAGCAGTTCTTC. The encoded protein is CASTLGSNEQFF. The V gene is TRBV7-6, the J gene TRBJ2-1; D is uncertain. Germline CDR1 reads SGHVS; CDR2 reads FNYEAQ. This CDR3 has 12 amino acids. The full variable domain, its missing parts supplied by reference TRBV7-6 and TRBJ2-1, is GAGVSQSPRYKVTKRGQDVALRCDPISGHVSLYWYRQALGQGPEFLTYFNYEAQQDKSGLPNDRFSAERPEGSISTLTIQRTEQRDSAMYRCASTLGSNEQFFGPGTRLTVL.

This clonotype was found a few times. The CDR3 loop reads CASSYSTRPADTQYF. CDR3 DNA: TGTGCCAGCAGTTACTCGACCAGGCCTGCAGATACGCAGTATTTT. This chain connects TRBV6-2 or TRBV6-3 to TRBJ2-3; D unclear. Germline CDR1 and CDR2: MNHEY and SVGEGT. V lost 0 bases, J lost 4 bases, and 11 bases lay in between. The CDR3 is 15 residues long.

The chain links TRBV7-2 to TRBJ1-4; D gene unclear. Germline lookup yields CDR1 SGHTA and CDR2 FQGNSA. Trimming stripped 5 bases from V and 7 bases from J, with 11 bases between. The CDR3 has 13 amino acids. CDR3 DNA sequence: TGTGCCAGCAGCCTCCAGACCGGTGAAAAACTGTTTTTT. Protein sequence: CASSLQTGEKLFF.

This clonotype was counted a few times. The genes are TRBV15 and TRBJ1-1, with D perhaps matching TRBD1 (6 bases). V dropped 5 bases and J dropped 6 bases, with 16 bases sitting between them. Germline CDR1 LNHNV, CDR2 YYDKDF (reference sequence). CDR3 length equals 14 residues. Here the CDR3 DNA reads TGTGCCACCAGCCGAACTCGGGAGGGGGCTGAAGCTTTCTTT. Translating gives CATSRTREGAEAFF.

This clonotype was observed a handful of times. This chain links TRBV14 with TRBJ2-1; 11 bases agree with TRBD2. This CDR3 region has 18 residues. The germline gives CDR1 SGHDN, CDR2 FVKESK. Unmatched junction bases numbered 15, after V lost 4 bases and J lost 7 bases. CDR3 in DNA: TGTGCCAGCAGCCCGTTGACTAGCGGGGTCCCTTTGAGTAATGAGCAGTTCTTC. Translation gives CASSPLTSGVPLSNEQFF.

This rearrangement joins TRBV5-1 to TRBJ2-7; possibly TRBD1 for D (5 bases). Trimming pared 1 base from V and 6 bases from J, leaving 11 bases between. This CDR3 spans 13 amino acids. The germline gives CDR1 SGHRS, CDR2 YFSETQ. The DNA for the CDR3 is TGCGCCAGCAGCTTGTTTTATGGGGCCGAGCAGTACTTC. Translating gives CASSLFYGAEQYF.

The chain couples TRBV6-6 to TRBJ2-4, with a weak D call TRBD1 (6 bases). The CDR3 loop spans 16 amino acids. CDR1 is MNHNY and CDR2 is SVGAGI in the germline V gene (reference sequence). Between the trimmed V and J ends, which lost 6 bases and 0 bases, there was a span of 15 bases. CDR3 bases: TGTGCCAGCAGGCCAGACAGGCGAGTAGCCAAAAACATTCAGTACTTC. Residues: CASRPDRRVAKNIQYF.

The chain combines TRBV7-6 with TRBJ2-1; 9 bases fit TRBD1. V shed 5 bases and J 8 bases; nucleotides not matched to a gene: 7. CDR3 length: 14 residues. Germline V CDR1 and CDR2: SGHVS, FNYEAQ. CDR3: CASSPGTGSHEQFF. CDR3 nucleotides: TGTGCCAGCAGCCCCGGGACAGGGTCCCATGAGCAGTTCTTC.

This clonotype was observed a few times. V is TRBV12-3 or TRBV12-4 and J is TRBJ1-5, with D hard to call. The V end lost 3 bases, the J end lost 2 bases, and 11 bases lay between the germline ends. This CDR3 is built from 15 residues. CDR3 coding DNA: TGTGCCAGCAGTTTGGCCGAGGACGGCAATCAGCCCCAGCATTTT. As protein: CASSLAEDGNQPQHF.

This clonotype was recorded a few times. The rearrangement joins TRBV7-3 to TRBJ1-1, with D maybe TRBD1 (6 bases). This CDR3 region has 13 residues. V lost 4 bases to trimming and J lost 4 bases, with 10 bases between them. Germline V gene sequence: CDR1 SGHTA, CDR2 FQGTGA. Written as DNA, the CDR3 is TGTGCCAGCAGCTCTGGACAGTCCACTGAAGCTTTCTTT. This translates into CASSSGQSTEAFF.

The rearrangement joins TRBV9 to TRBJ2-2, with 7 bases lining up with TRBD2. Germline loops: CDR1 SGDLS, CDR2 YYNGEE. V trimming: 0 bases; J trimming: 4 bases; junction bases outside the gene matches: 6. CDR3 length equals 16 residues. The CDR3: CASSVDSGPPTGELFF. For the CDR3, the DNA is TGTGCCAGCAGCGTAGATAGCGGGCCCCCCACCGGGGAGCTGTTTTTT.

The chain carries TRBV20-1 and TRBJ1-6; no clear D. The CDR3 is 19 residues long. The germline CDR1 and CDR2 sequences are DFQATT and SNEGSKA (reference sequence). The V end was cut by 0 bases, the J end by 0 bases, with 18 bases between. The CDR3: CSARDLSPVTSSYNSPLHF. CDR3 sequence (DNA): TGCAGTGCTAGAGATCTCTCGCCCGTGACAAGCTCCTATAATTCACCCCTCCACTTT.

This clonotype occurred a few times. The chain links TRBV9 to TRBJ2-5, with unresolved D. V shed 0 bases and J shed 3 bases, with 6 bases lying between them. Germline V CDR1 and CDR2: SGDLS, YYNGEE. The CDR3 has 13 amino acids. This chain's CDR3 is CASSVDAKETQYF. CDR3 DNA: TGTGCCAGCAGCGTAGACGCGAAAGAGACCCAGTACTTC.

The chain joins TRBV7-3 to TRBJ1-1, with D unresolved. Per germline, CDR1 SGHTA and CDR2 FQGTGA. The CDR3 is made up of 14 amino acids. The V end lost 5 bases, the J end lost 0 bases, and 10 bases lay between the germline ends. This chain's CDR3 is CASSVGPLNTEAFF. CDR3 nucleotides: TGTGCCAGCAGCGTTGGCCCCCTGAACACTGAAGCTTTCTTT.

This clonotype was found once. The DNA is omitted, as the CDR3 cannot be located on it reliably, and the CDR3 follows TCRdb's listing. V is TRBV5-1 and J is TRBJ2-2; TRBD1 reflects the table's D call only, with no check against the DNA. From its first to its last residue, the CDR3 has 16 amino acids. Germline CDR1 reads SGHRS; CDR2 reads YFSETQ. CDR3 region: CASSLGQGGDRGAVFF.

This rearrangement joins TRBV4-3 to TRBJ1-2, with TRBD1 as a possible D gene (5 bases). The CDR3 totals 13 residues. The germline CDR1 and CDR2 sequences are LGHNA and YSLEER. Trimming cost V 0 bases and J 3 bases, with 5 bases left between them. CDR3 residues: CASSQEGDYGYTF. The CDR3 nucleotides are TGCGCCAGCAGCCAAGAGGGGGACTATGGCTACACCTTC.

This clonotype was detected a few times. The chain links TRBV15 to TRBJ2-1; D is perhaps TRBD2 (6 bases). V lost 6 bases, J lost 7 bases, and 16 bases lay in between. CDR3 length: 14 residues. Germline V gives CDR1 LNHNV, CDR2 YYDKDF (reference sequence). CDR3: CATRSGLQRNEQFF. CDR3 nucleotide sequence: TGTGCCACCAGATCGGGACTGCAGAGGAATGAGCAGTTCTTC.

This clonotype was seen a handful of times. The rearrangement joins TRBV5-1 to TRBJ1-6; D uncertain. The CDR3 is 17 amino acids. Deletions cut 3 bases from V and 7 bases from J, with 20 bases between. CDR1 and CDR2 (germline): SGHRS, YFSETQ. The CDR3 DNA is TGCGCCAGCAGCTCGACGGATCCCACCTTACAGAATTCACCCCTCCACTTT. Protein: CASSSTDPTLQNSPLHF.

The rearrangement links TRBV27 to TRBJ2-5, with TRBD2 matching over 14 bases. The V gene's germline CDR1 is MNHEY and CDR2 SMNVEV (reference sequence). V lost 7 bases, J lost 1 base, and 2 bases stayed unmatched. CDR3 length: 15 residues. CDR3 nucleotides: TGTGCCAGCAAGGGACTAGCGGGGGCCCAAGAGACCCAGTACTTC. The encoded protein is CASKGLAGAQETQYF.

The rearrangement joins TRBV7-8 to TRBJ2-1; 8 bases line up with TRBD2. Trimming took 3 bases from V and 5 from J; bases not matched to a gene: 3. The CDR3 covers 14 residues. Germline lookup yields CDR1 SGHVS and CDR2 FQNEAQ. The CDR3 here is CASSFGGVNNEQFF. The CDR3 nucleotides are TGTGCCAGCAGCTTCGGGGGGGTCAACAATGAGCAGTTCTTC.

The chain links TRBV2 to TRBJ1-1; D not resolved. This CDR3 contains 13 residues. From germline, CDR1 is SNHLY and CDR2 FYNNEI. V lost 4 bases and J 4 bases, leaving 10 bases between the germline ends. DNA for the CDR3: TGTGCCAGCAGTGTGGACTCGCTCACTGAAGCTTTCTTT. Translated, it gives CASSVDSLTEAFF.

This clonotype occurred a few times. The chain uses TRBV6-5 and TRBJ2-7; D unclear. The CDR3 covers 13 residues. Germline assignment: CDR1 MNHEY and CDR2 SVGAGI. V lost 6 bases and J lost 2, with 11 bases in between. CDR3 sequence (DNA): TGTGCCAGCAGCAAATCGGGTGCCTACGAGCAGTACGTC. Its protein product is CASSKSGAYEQYV.

This clonotype was detected ten times or more. This chain joins TRBV5-1 and TRBJ2-7, with TRBD1 matching over 8 bases. This CDR3 has 14 residues. V trimming: 3 bases; J trimming: 4 bases; junction bases outside the gene matches: 6. Germline V gene lookup returns CDR1 SGHRS and CDR2 YFSETQ. CDR3 nucleotide sequence: TGCGCCAGCAGCTCCGGGACAGGCCCTTACGAGCAGTACTTC. Residues: CASSSGTGPYEQYF.

The chain couples TRBV6-1 to TRBJ2-7, with D maybe TRBD2 (6 bases). This CDR3 contains 14 residues. The germline V and J ends were trimmed by 8 bases and 3 bases, with 17 bases remaining between them. Germline V gene sequence: CDR1 MNHNS, CDR2 SASEGT. CDR3 in DNA: TGTGCCAGCCGTCGTTCTAGCGACCACTACGAGCAGTACTTC. Its translation is CASRRSSDHYEQYF.

The V call is TRBV6-6, the J call TRBJ1-6; tentative D call: TRBD1 (6 bases). The CDR3 spans 15 residues. Per germline, CDR1 MNHNY and CDR2 SVGAGI (reference sequence). V was clipped by 5 bases and J by 7 bases, with 15 bases between them. The CDR3 sequence: CASSPTDRRNSPLHF. CDR3 DNA: TGTGCCAGCAGTCCAACCGACAGGAGGAATTCACCCCTCCACTTT.

This clonotype has a handful of counts. V is TRBV6-2 or TRBV6-3 and J is TRBJ1-5; tentative D call: TRBD1 (5 bases). Germline values: CDR1 MNHEY, CDR2 SVGEGT. The V end lost 5 bases, the J end lost 5 bases, and 19 bases lay between the germline ends. The CDR3 covers 16 residues. This CDR3 reads CASSPSRAGGDQPQHF. In nucleotides, the CDR3 is TGTGCCAGCAGTCCCTCCAGGGCCGGAGGAGATCAGCCCCAGCATTTT.